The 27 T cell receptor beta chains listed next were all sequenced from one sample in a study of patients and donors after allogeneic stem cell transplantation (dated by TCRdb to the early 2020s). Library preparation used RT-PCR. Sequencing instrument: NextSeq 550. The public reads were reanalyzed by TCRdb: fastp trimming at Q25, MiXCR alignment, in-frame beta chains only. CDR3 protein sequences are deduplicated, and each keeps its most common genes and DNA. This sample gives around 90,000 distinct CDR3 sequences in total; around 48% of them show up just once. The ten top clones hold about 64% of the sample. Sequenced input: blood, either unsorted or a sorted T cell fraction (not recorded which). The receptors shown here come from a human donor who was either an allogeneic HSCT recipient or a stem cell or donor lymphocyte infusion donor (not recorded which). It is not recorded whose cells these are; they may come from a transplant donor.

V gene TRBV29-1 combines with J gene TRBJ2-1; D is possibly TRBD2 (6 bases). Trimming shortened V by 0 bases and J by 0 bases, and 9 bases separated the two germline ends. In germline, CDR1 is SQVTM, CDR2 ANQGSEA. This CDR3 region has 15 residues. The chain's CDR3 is CSVEDPGSSYNEQFF. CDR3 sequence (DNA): TGCAGCGTTGAAGATCCCGGGAGCTCCTACAATGAGCAGTTCTTC.

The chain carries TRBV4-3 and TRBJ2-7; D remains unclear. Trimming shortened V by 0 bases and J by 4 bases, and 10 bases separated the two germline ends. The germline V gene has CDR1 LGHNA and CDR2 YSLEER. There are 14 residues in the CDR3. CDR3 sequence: CASSQDRWAYEQYF. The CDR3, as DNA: TGCGCCAGCAGCCAAGATAGGTGGGCTTACGAGCAGTACTTC.

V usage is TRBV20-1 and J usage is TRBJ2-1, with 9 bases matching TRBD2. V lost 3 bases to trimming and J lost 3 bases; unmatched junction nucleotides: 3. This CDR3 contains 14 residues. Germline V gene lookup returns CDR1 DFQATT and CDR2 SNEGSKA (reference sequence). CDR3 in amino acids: CSARAGGFYNEQFF. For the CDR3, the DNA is TGCAGTGCTAGGGCGGGAGGGTTCTACAATGAGCAGTTCTTC.

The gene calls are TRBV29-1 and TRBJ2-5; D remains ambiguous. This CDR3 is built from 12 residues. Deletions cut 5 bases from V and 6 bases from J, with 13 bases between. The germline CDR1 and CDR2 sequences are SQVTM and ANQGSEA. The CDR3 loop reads CSVLIPLKTQYF. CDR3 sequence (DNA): TGCAGCGTTCTCATCCCTTTGAAGACCCAGTACTTC.

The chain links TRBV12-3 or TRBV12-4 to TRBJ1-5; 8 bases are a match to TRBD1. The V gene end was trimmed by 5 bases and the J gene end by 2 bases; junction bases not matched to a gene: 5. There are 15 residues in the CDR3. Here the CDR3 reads CASSATGEGNQPQHF. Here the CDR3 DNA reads TGTGCCAGCAGTGCGACAGGGGAGGGCAATCAGCCCCAGCATTTT.

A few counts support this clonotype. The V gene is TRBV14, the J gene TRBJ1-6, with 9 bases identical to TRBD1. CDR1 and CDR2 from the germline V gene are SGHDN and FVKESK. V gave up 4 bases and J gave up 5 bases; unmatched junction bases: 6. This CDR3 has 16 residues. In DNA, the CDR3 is TGTGCCAGCAGCCCTCACAGGGGGCTAAATAATTCACCCCTCCACTTT. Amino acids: CASSPHRGLNNSPLHF.

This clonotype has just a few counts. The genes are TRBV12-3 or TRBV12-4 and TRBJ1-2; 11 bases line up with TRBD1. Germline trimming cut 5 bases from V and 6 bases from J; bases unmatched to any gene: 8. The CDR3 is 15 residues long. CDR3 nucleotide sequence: TGTGCCAGCAGTAGCTCTCGGACAGGGGGCGATGGCTACACCTTC. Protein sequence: CASSSSRTGGDGYTF.

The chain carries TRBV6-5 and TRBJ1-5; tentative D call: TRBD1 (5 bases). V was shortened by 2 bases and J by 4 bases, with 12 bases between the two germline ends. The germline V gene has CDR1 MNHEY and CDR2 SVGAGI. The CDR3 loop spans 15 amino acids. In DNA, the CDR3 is TGTGCCAGCAGTTACGCAGGGATTGGGAATCAGCCCCAGCATTTT. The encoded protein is CASSYAGIGNQPQHF.

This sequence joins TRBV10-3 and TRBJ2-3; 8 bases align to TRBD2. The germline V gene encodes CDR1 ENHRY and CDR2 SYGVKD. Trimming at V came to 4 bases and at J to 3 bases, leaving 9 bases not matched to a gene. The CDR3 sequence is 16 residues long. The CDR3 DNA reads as TGTGCCATCAGTGGCCGGAGGGCGGGAGGAACAGATACGCAGTATTTT. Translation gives CAISGRRAGGTDTQYF.

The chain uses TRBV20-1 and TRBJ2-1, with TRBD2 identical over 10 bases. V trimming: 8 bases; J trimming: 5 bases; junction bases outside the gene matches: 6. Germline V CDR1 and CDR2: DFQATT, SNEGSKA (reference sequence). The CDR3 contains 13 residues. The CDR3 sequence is CSPRTSGNNEQFF. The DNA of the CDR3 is TGCAGTCCTCGGACTAGCGGTAACAATGAGCAGTTCTTC.

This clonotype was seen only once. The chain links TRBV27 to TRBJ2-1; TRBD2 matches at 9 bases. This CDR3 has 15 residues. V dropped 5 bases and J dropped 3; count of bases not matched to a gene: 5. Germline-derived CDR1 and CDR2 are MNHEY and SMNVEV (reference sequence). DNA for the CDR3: TGTGCCAGCAGTGAGCGGGAGGTACTCTACAATGAGCAGTTCTTC. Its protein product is CASSEREVLYNEQFF.

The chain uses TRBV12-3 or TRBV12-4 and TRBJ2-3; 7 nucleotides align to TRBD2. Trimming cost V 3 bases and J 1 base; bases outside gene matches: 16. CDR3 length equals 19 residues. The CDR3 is CASSFEFGGGPKGTDTQYF. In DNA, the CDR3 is TGTGCCAGCAGTTTCGAATTTGGGGGAGGGCCAAAGGGCACAGATACGCAGTATTTT.

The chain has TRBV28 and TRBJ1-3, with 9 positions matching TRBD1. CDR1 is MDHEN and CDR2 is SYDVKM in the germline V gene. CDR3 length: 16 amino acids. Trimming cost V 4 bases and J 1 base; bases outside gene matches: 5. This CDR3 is CASSWDREKSGNTIYF. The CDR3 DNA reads TGTGCCAGCAGTTGGGACAGGGAGAAATCTGGAAACACCATATATTTT.

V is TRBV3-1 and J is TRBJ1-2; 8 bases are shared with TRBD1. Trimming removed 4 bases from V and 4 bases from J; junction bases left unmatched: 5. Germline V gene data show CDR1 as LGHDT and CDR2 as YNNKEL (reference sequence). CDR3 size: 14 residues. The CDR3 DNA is TGTGCCAGCAGCCGATTTACAGGGGGCTATGGCTACACCTTC. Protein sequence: CASSRFTGGYGYTF.

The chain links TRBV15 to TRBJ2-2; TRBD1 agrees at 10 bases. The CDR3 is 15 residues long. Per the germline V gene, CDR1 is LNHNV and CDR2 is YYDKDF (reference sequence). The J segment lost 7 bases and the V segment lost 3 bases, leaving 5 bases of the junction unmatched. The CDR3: CATSSDRGPDGELFF. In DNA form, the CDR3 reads TGTGCCACCAGCAGCGACAGGGGGCCGGACGGGGAGCTGTTTTTT.

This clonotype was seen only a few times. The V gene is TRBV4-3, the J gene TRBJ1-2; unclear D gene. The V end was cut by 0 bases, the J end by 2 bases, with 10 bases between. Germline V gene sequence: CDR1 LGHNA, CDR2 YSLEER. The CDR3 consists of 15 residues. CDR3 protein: CASSQDPPENYGYTF. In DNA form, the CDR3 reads TGCGCCAGCAGCCAAGATCCCCCCGAAAACTATGGCTACACCTTC.

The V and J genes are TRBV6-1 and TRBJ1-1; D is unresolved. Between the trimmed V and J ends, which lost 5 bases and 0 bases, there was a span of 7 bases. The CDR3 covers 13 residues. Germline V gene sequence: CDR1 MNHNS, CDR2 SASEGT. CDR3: CASSQQMNTEAFF. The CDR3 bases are TGTGCCAGCAGTCAACAAATGAACACTGAAGCTTTCTTT.

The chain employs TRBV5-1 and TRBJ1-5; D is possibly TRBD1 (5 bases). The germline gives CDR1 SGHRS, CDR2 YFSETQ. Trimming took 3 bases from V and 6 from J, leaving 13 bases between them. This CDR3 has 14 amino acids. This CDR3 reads CASSWQGLGQPQHF. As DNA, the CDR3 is TGCGCCAGCAGCTGGCAGGGTCTCGGTCAGCCCCAGCATTTT.

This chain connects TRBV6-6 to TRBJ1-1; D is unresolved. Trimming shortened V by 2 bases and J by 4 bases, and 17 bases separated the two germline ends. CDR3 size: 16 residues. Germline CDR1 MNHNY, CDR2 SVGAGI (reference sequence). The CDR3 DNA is TGTGCCAGCAGTTACAGGGTCGCAGGAGCCCCCACTGAAGCTTTCTTT. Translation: CASSYRVAGAPTEAFF.

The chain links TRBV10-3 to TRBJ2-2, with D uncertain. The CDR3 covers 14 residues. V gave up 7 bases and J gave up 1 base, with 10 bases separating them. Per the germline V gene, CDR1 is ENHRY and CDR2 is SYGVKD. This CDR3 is CAIKYWENTGELFF. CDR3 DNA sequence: TGTGCCATCAAATATTGGGAGAACACCGGGGAGCTGTTTTTT.

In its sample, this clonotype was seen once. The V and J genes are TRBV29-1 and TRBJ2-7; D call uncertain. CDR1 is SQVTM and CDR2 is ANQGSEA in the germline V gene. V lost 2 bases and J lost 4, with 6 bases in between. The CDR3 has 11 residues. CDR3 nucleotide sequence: TGCAGCGTTGAAAGAGTATACGAGCAGTACTTC. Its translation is CSVERVYEQYF.

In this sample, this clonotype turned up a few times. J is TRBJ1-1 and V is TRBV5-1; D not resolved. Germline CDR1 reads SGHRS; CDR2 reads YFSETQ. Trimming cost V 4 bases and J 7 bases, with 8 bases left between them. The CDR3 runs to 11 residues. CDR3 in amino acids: CASSDANEAFF. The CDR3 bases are TGCGCCAGCAGCGACGCCAATGAAGCTTTCTTT.

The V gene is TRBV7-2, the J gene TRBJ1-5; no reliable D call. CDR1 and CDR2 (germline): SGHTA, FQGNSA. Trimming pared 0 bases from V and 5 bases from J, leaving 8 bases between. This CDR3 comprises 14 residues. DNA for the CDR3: TGTGCCAGCAGCTTAGCGGTCTCCCATCAGCCCCAGCATTTT. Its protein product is CASSLAVSHQPQHF.

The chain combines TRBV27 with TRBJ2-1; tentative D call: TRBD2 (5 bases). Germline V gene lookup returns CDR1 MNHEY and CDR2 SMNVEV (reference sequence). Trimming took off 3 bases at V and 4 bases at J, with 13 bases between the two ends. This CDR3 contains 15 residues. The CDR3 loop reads CASSFRGRGYNEQFF. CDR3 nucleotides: TGTGCCAGCAGTTTTCGGGGTCGTGGATACAATGAGCAGTTCTTC.

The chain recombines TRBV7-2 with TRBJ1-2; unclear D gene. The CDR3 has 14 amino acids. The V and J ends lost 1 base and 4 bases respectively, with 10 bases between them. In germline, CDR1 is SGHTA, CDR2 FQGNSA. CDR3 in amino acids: CASSLDVISYGYTF. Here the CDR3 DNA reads TGTGCCAGCAGCTTAGACGTCATTAGCTATGGCTACACCTTC.

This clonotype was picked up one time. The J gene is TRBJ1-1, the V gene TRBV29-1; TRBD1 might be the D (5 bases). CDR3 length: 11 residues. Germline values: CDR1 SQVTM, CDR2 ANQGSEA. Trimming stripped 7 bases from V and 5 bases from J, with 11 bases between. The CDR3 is CSALGGTEAFF. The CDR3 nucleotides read TGCAGCGCCCTGGGGGGAACTGAAGCTTTCTTT.

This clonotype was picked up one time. CDR3 sequence: CASSALDRADLDTQYF. The CDR3 DNA follows: TGTGCCAGCAGCGCACTGGACAGGGCAGATCTGGATACGCAGTATTTT. V and J are TRBV9 and TRBJ2-3; 8 positions agree with TRBD1. The CDR3 has 16 amino acids. Germline CDR1 is SGDLS and CDR2 is YYNGEE. The junction had 12 bases not matched to a gene; V was cut back by 3 bases and J by 6 bases.